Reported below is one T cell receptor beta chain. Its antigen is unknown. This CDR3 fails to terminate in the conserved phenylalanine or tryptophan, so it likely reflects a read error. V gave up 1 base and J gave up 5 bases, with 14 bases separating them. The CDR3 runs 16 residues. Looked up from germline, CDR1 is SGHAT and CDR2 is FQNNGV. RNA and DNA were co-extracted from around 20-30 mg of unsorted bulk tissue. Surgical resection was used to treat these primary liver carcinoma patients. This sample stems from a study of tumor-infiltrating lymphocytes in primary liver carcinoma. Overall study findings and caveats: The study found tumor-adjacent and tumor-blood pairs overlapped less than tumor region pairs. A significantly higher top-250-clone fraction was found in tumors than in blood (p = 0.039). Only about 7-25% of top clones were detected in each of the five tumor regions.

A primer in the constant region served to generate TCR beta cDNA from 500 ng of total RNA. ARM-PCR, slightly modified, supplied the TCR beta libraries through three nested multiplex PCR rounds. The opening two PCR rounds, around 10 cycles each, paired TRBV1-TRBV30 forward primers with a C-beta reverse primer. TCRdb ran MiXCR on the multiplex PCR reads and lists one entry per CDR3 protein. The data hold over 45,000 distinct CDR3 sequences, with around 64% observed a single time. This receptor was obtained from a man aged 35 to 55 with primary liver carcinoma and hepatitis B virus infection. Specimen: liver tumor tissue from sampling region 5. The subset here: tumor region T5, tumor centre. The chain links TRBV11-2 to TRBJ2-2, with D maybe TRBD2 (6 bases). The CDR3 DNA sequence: TGTGCCAGCAGCTTAGTGGCGCCGGCGGGAACCGGGGAGCTGTTTTAT. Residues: CASSLVAPAGTGELFY.